This T cell receptor beta chain was obtained from a study of T cell responses to AZD1222 COVID-19 vaccine. Germline values: CDR1 ENHRY, CDR2 SYGVKD. Trimming removed 9 bases from V and 0 bases from J; junction bases left unmatched: 6. This CDR3 region has 15 residues. Findings and caveats of the study: Recipients of AZD1222 seropositive at baseline numbered only 6 or 7.

About this clone: As yet, its antigen is unknown.

Second-dose intervals of approximately 4 or approximately 12 weeks were pooled. Libraries were prepared by immunoSEQ multiplex PCR; TCRdb keeps only in-frame clonotypes and omits some of them. The sample records approximately 28,000 clones, 92% being singletons. The sequence came from an adult who received the AZD1222 COVID-19 vaccine. The chain is built from TRBV10-3 and TRBJ1-5; 9 nucleotides agree with TRBD1. Sequencing used peripheral blood, obtained 28 days after the second AZD1222 dose. The CDR3 reads CAIGTGTYSNQPQHF. In nucleotides, the CDR3 is TGTGCCATTGGGACAGGGACTTATAGCAATCAGCCCCAGCATTTT.